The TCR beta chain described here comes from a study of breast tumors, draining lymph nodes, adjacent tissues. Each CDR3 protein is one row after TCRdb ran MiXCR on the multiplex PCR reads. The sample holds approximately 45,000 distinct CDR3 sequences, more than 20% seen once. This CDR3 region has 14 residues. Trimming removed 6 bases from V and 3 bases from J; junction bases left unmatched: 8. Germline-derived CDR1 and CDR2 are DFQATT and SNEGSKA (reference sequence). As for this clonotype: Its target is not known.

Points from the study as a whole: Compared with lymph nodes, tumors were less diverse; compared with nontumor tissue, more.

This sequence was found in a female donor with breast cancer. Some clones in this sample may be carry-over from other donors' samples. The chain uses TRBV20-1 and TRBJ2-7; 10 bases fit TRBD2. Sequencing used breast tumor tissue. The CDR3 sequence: CSARTSGIGYEQYF. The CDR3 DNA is TGCAGTGCCAGAACTAGCGGGATCGGCTACGAGCAGTACTTC.